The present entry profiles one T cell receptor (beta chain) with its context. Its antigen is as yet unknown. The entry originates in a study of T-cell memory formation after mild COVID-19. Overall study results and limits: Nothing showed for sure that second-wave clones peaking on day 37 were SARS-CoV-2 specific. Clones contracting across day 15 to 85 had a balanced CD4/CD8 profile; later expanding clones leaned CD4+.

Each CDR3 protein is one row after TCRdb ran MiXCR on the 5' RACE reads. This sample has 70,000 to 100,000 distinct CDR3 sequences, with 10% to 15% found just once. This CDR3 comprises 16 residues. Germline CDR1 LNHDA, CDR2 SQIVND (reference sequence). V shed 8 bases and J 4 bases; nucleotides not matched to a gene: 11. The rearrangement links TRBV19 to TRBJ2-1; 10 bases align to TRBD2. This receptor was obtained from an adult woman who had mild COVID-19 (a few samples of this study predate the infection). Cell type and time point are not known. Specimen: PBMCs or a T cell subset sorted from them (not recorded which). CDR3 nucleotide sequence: TGTGCCAGTTCCCCTATGAGCGGGGGGGCGTACAATGAGCAGTTCTTC. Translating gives CASSPMSGGAYNEQFF.